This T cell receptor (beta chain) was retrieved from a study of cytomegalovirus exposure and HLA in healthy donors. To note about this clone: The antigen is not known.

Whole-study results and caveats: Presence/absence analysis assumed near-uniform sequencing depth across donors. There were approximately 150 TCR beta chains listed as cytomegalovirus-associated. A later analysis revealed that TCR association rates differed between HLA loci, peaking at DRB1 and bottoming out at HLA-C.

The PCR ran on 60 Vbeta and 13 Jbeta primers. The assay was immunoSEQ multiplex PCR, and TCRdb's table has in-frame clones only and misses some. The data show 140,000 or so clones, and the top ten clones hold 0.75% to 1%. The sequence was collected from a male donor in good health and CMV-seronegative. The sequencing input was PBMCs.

The DNA for the CDR3 is TGTGCCAGCAGTTTCTCGAAAGGGGGTAAAAACATTCAGTACTTC. Translation gives CASSFSKGGKNIQYF. The chain recombines TRBV28 with TRBJ2-4; perhaps TRBD1 as D (6 bases). Trimming stripped 3 bases from V and 4 bases from J, with 13 bases between. The CDR3 consists of 15 residues. Germline CDR1 is MDHEN and CDR2 is SYDVKM.